This is a list of T cell receptor beta chains from one sample in a study of T cell responses to AZD1222 COVID-19 vaccine. Measured with immunoSEQ multiplex PCR; TCRdb has only the in-frame clones, and not every one. The table shows 65,000 to 100,000 clones, with 80% occurring only once. The sequences come from peripheral blood, collected on day 0 of AZD1222 vaccination. The receptors originated from an adult in good health. The CDR3 runs from the conserved cysteine through the conserved F or W. Fields, in order: clone size, J gene, V gene, D gene, CDR3 DNA, CDR3 protein. The D gene is left open where the match is weak. A row's size may be missing; if present it is once, few, many or a size class.

clone_size: -
j_call: TRBJ1-5
v_call: TRBV28
d_call: -
cdr3_nt: TGTGCCAGCATGATGGAGGGGGTAGCGGCACAGCCCCAGCATTTT
cdr3_aa: CASMMEGVAAQPQHF

clone_size: -
j_call: TRBJ1-2
v_call: TRBV5-4
d_call: -
cdr3_nt: TGTGCCAGCAGCTTGGCTCTGGGGGGCGCAGAGGGCTACACCTTC
cdr3_aa: CASSLALGGAEGYTF

clone_size: once
j_call: TRBJ1-4
v_call: TRBV2
d_call: -
cdr3_nt: TGTGCCAGCAGTTGGGGGGAAGGGTCAACTAATGAAAAACTGTTTTTT
cdr3_aa: CASSWGEGSTNEKLFF

clone_size: -
j_call: TRBJ1-1
v_call: TRBV11-3
d_call: -
cdr3_nt: TGTGCCAGCAGCAAAGGGAGCACTGAAGCTTTCTTT
cdr3_aa: CASSKGSTEAFF

clone_size: -
j_call: TRBJ1-5
v_call: TRBV7-9
d_call: -
cdr3_nt: TGTGCCAGCAGCTTAGAAACAGGGTGGGATAGCAATCAGCCCCAGCATTTT
cdr3_aa: CASSLETGWDSNQPQHF

clone_size: -
j_call: TRBJ2-3
v_call: TRBV11-2
d_call: -
cdr3_nt: TGTGCCAGCAGCCGCCCCGGGGCTCCCACAGATACGCAGTATTTT
cdr3_aa: CASSRPGAPTDTQYF

clone_size: few
j_call: TRBJ1-1
v_call: TRBV29-1
d_call: -
cdr3_nt: TGCAGCGTTATTCACAGAGACACTGAAGCTTTCTTT
cdr3_aa: CSVIHRDTEAFF

clone_size: -
j_call: TRBJ1-2
v_call: TRBV11-2
d_call: TRBD1
cdr3_nt: TGTGCCAGCACCCGGAGGGACAGGGGGAGTGGCTACACCTTC
cdr3_aa: CASTRRDRGSGYTF

clone_size: -
j_call: TRBJ1-3
v_call: TRBV7-9
d_call: -
cdr3_nt: TGTGCCAGCAGCTTGGGGGCCCTAACTGGAAACACCATATATTTT
cdr3_aa: CASSLGALTGNTIYF

clone_size: few
j_call: TRBJ1-6
v_call: TRBV5-1
d_call: TRBD1
cdr3_nt: TGCGCCAGCAGCCCTGGGACAGAGAATTCACCCCTCCACTTT
cdr3_aa: CASSPGTENSPLHF

clone_size: -
j_call: TRBJ2-6
v_call: TRBV20-1
d_call: TRBD2
cdr3_nt: TGCAGTGCTAGTCCTCGCGGGAGGGACTCTGGGGCCAACGTCCTGACTTTC
cdr3_aa: CSASPRGRDSGANVLTF

clone_size: once
j_call: TRBJ1-2
v_call: TRBV2
d_call: TRBD1
cdr3_nt: TGTGCCAGTGGGGGACAGGGCAGGTTACGGGGTGGCTACACCTTC
cdr3_aa: CASGGQGRLRGGYTF

clone_size: few
j_call: TRBJ1-6
v_call: TRBV11-2
d_call: -
cdr3_nt: TGTGCCAGCAGCTTAGACAGGGTTTTCTCACCCCTCCACTTT
cdr3_aa: CASSLDRVFSPLHF

clone_size: once
j_call: TRBJ1-2
v_call: TRBV12-3/TRBV12-4
d_call: -
cdr3_nt: TGTGCCAGCAGTTCCCCCGGGACGGCTAACACCTTC
cdr3_aa: CASSSPGTANTF

clone_size: -
j_call: TRBJ1-1
v_call: TRBV10-3
d_call: -
cdr3_nt: TGTGCCATCAGTGACCCCGAAGGGGGTGCCACTGAAGCTTTCTTT
cdr3_aa: CAISDPEGGATEAFF

clone_size: -
j_call: TRBJ1-2
v_call: TRBV5-4
d_call: -
cdr3_nt: TGTGCCAGCAGCCCCGCAGGGACTACAGCCTCCTATGGCTACACCTTC
cdr3_aa: CASSPAGTTASYGYTF

clone_size: once
j_call: TRBJ1-1
v_call: TRBV7-9
d_call: -
cdr3_nt: TGTGCCAGCAGCTTACGCGGGGTAAGAACTGAAGCTTTCTTT
cdr3_aa: CASSLRGVRTEAFF

clone_size: once
j_call: TRBJ2-7
v_call: TRBV5-6
d_call: -
cdr3_nt: TGTGCCAGCAGCTTAATGGGCCGACGCTCCTACGAGCAGTACTTC
cdr3_aa: CASSLMGRRSYEQYF

clone_size: -
j_call: TRBJ1-3
v_call: TRBV6-5
d_call: TRBD1
cdr3_nt: TGTGCCAGCAGTACAGACAGGGCGAACGGAAACACCATATATTTT
cdr3_aa: CASSTDRANGNTIYF

clone_size: -
j_call: TRBJ2-7
v_call: TRBV6-5
d_call: TRBD2
cdr3_nt: TGTGCCAGCAGTCACCGGGAGGGTGGATATTACGAGCAGTACTTC
cdr3_aa: CASSHREGGYYEQYF

clone_size: -
j_call: TRBJ1-1
v_call: TRBV7-6
d_call: -
cdr3_nt: TGTGCCAGCAGCTTATCAGGGACCACTGAAGCTTTCTTT
cdr3_aa: CASSLSGTTEAFF

clone_size: few
j_call: TRBJ1-5
v_call: TRBV7-2
d_call: -
cdr3_nt: TGTGCCAGCAGCTACCTAACGGCGGATCAGCCCCAGCATTTT
cdr3_aa: CASSYLTADQPQHF

clone_size: -
j_call: TRBJ1-2
v_call: TRBV6-1
d_call: TRBD1
cdr3_nt: TGTGCCAGCAGTGAATCACCGTACGGGACAGGGGTAAACTATGGCTACACCTTC
cdr3_aa: CASSESPYGTGVNYGYTF

clone_size: few
j_call: TRBJ2-6
v_call: TRBV5-1
d_call: -
cdr3_nt: TGCGCCAGCAGCGCAGGCCCCGGGGCCAACGTCCTGACTTTC
cdr3_aa: CASSAGPGANVLTF

clone_size: -
j_call: TRBJ1-1
v_call: TRBV6-5
d_call: -
cdr3_nt: TGTGCCAGCAGCCGTCCTCTAGGGGGTAACACTGAAGCTTTCTTT
cdr3_aa: CASSRPLGGNTEAFF

clone_size: -
j_call: TRBJ2-1
v_call: TRBV9
d_call: TRBD2
cdr3_nt: TGTGCCAGCAGCCCGGCGGGAGGGCGCTCCTACAATGAGCAGTTCTTC
cdr3_aa: CASSPAGGRSYNEQFF

clone_size: many
j_call: TRBJ1-1
v_call: TRBV11-3
d_call: -
cdr3_nt: TGTGCCAGCAGCTTAGGTCCGGGGAACACTGAAGCTTTCTTT
cdr3_aa: CASSLGPGNTEAFF

clone_size: -
j_call: TRBJ1-1
v_call: TRBV27
d_call: TRBD1
cdr3_nt: TGTGCCAGCAGACTACAGGGGGCCACTGAAGCTTTCTTT
cdr3_aa: CASRLQGATEAFF

clone_size: -
j_call: TRBJ1-2
v_call: TRBV28
d_call: -
cdr3_nt: TGTGCCAGCAGGACTCCGGGAGTTGACTATGGCTACACCTTC
cdr3_aa: CASRTPGVDYGYTF

clone_size: once
j_call: TRBJ2-2
v_call: TRBV28
d_call: -
cdr3_nt: TGTGCCAGCACCCCTAGGTTGGCCGGGGAGCTGTTTTTT
cdr3_aa: CASTPRLAGELFF

clone_size: -
j_call: TRBJ2-2
v_call: TRBV7-2
d_call: -
cdr3_nt: TGTGCCAGCAGCTTGTTGACCGGGGAGCTGTTTTTT
cdr3_aa: CASSLLTGELFF

clone_size: -
j_call: TRBJ1-1
v_call: TRBV3-1/TRBV3-2
d_call: -
cdr3_nt: TGTGCCAGCAGCCAAGTCCAGGAGAACACTGAAGCTTTCTTT
cdr3_aa: CASSQVQENTEAFF

clone_size: many
j_call: TRBJ1-5
v_call: TRBV2
d_call: TRBD1
cdr3_nt: TGTGCCAGCAGCGTTCGACAGGGGGATCAGCCCCAGCATTTT
cdr3_aa: CASSVRQGDQPQHF

clone_size: -
j_call: TRBJ2-7
v_call: TRBV15
d_call: TRBD2
cdr3_nt: TGTGCCACCAGCAGAGTCCTAGCGGGAGTGAAGGGCGAGCAGTACTTC
cdr3_aa: CATSRVLAGVKGEQYF

clone_size: -
j_call: TRBJ2-7
v_call: TRBV7-2
d_call: -
cdr3_nt: TGTGCCAGCCTGTCGGGCTCCTACGAGCAGTACTTC
cdr3_aa: CASLSGSYEQYF

clone_size: -
j_call: TRBJ2-1
v_call: TRBV29-1
d_call: -
cdr3_nt: TGCAGCGTGGACACTAGTATCGAGCAGTTCTTC
cdr3_aa: CSVDTSIEQFF

clone_size: -
j_call: TRBJ1-5
v_call: TRBV6-5
d_call: -
cdr3_nt: TGTGCCAGCAGTTACTCACCCAGCAATCAGCCCCAGCATTTT
cdr3_aa: CASSYSPSNQPQHF

clone_size: -
j_call: TRBJ2-2
v_call: TRBV7-7
d_call: -
cdr3_nt: TGTGCCAGCAGCTTAGGCCCAGGCACCGGGGAGCTGTTTTTT
cdr3_aa: CASSLGPGTGELFF

clone_size: -
j_call: TRBJ1-2
v_call: TRBV27
d_call: -
cdr3_nt: TGTGCCAGCAGCCCCGCGGGGCGAGGCTACACCTTC
cdr3_aa: CASSPAGRGYTF

clone_size: -
j_call: TRBJ1-6
v_call: TRBV5-4
d_call: TRBD1
cdr3_nt: TGTGCCAGCAGCATCGGGACAGTTTATAATTCACCCCTCCACTTT
cdr3_aa: CASSIGTVYNSPLHF

clone_size: once
j_call: TRBJ2-7
v_call: TRBV2
d_call: TRBD1
cdr3_nt: TGTGCCAGCAGTGCCCTACCGGGACAGGGGGCCTACGAGCAGTACTTC
cdr3_aa: CASSALPGQGAYEQYF

clone_size: -
j_call: TRBJ1-4
v_call: TRBV4-1
d_call: -
cdr3_nt: TGCGCCAGCAGCCAAGGATGGGGGGGGGATGAAAAACTGTTTTTT
cdr3_aa: CASSQGWGGDEKLFF

clone_size: -
j_call: TRBJ1-6
v_call: TRBV18
d_call: -
cdr3_nt: TGTGCCAGCTCCCGGGGGACGGTGGATAATTCACCCCTCCACTTT
cdr3_aa: CASSRGTVDNSPLHF

clone_size: -
j_call: TRBJ2-1
v_call: TRBV7-9
d_call: TRBD2
cdr3_nt: TGTGCCAGCAGCCCCCCGACTAGCGGCAATTTCAATGAGCAGTTCTTC
cdr3_aa: CASSPPTSGNFNEQFF

clone_size: -
j_call: TRBJ1-1
v_call: TRBV30
d_call: -
cdr3_nt: TGTGCCTGGATCCCCAGGGCCACTGAAGCTTTCTTT
cdr3_aa: CAWIPRATEAFF

clone_size: -
j_call: TRBJ1-1
v_call: TRBV18
d_call: -
cdr3_nt: TGTGCCAGCTCACCAACGGGGGGGAACACTGAAGCTTTCTTT
cdr3_aa: CASSPTGGNTEAFF